This T cell receptor beta chain was recovered during a study of blood T cell repertoires in COVID-19. Study-level information: Samples taken during acute and convalescent COVID-19 were collected in the United States, Italy and Spain. PBMCs, B-cell-depleted T cells, or T cells provided the cDNA or gDNA that made up the material.

The authors' processing: Amplification with reference gene primers provided the estimates of nucleated cell counts. The protocol was immunoSEQ multiplex PCR, while the TCRdb copy is restricted to in-frame clones and leaves out a portion. The DNA gave D and trimming, while V, J and clone size come from that table. The repertoire holds approximately 160,000 clones, over 75% seen once, with approximately 13% in the top ten. Germline V lookup: CDR1 KGHSH, CDR2 LQKENI. This CDR3 contains 15 residues. V was clipped by 2 bases and J by 5 bases, with 12 bases between them. This TCR was recovered from a man between 65 and 80 years old who had recovered from COVID-19. Specimen: peripheral blood. The chain joins TRBV18 to TRBJ2-2; perhaps TRBD1 as D (6 bases). The CDR3, as DNA: TGTGCCAGCTCACCAGAGACAGGCTGGACCGGGGAGCTGTTTTTT. It codes for CASSPETGWTGELFF.